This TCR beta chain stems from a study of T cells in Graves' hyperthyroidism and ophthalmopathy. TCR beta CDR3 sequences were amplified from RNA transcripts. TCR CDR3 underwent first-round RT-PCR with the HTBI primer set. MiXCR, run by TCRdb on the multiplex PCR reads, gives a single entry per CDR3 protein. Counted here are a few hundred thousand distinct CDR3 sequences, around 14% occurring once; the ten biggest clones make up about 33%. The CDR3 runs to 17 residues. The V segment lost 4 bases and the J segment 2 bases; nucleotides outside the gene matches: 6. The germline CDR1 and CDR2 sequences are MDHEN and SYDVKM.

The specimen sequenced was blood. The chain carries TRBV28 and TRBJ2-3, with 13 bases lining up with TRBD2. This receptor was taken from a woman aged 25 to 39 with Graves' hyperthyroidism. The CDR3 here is CASSSAGLAGDTDTQYF. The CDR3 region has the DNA TGTGCCAGCAGTTCGGCCGGACTAGCGGGGGACACAGATACGCAGTATTTT.